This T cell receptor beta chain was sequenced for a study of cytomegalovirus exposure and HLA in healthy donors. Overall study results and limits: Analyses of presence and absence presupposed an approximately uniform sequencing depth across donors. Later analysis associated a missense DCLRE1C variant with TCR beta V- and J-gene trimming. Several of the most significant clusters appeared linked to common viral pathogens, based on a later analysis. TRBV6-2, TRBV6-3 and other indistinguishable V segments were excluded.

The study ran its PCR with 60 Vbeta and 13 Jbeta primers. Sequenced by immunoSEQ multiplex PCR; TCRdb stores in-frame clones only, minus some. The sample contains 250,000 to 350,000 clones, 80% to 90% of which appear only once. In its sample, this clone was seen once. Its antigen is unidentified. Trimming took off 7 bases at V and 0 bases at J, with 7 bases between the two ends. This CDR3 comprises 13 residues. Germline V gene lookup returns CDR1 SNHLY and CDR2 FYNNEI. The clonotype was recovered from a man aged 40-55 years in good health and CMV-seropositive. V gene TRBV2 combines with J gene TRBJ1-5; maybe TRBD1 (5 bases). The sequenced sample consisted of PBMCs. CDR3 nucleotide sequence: TGTGCCAGCAAGGGGATTAGCAATCAGCCCCAGCATTTT. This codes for CASKGISNQPQHF.